This T cell receptor beta chain was profiled in a study of CD8+CD57+ T cells in acquired aplastic anemia. In the study overall: Each DNA sample taken from sorted CD4+ and CD8+ cells came to about 3 ug on average. Study-wide results and limits: More than 25 was the count of CD8+ CDR3 sequences that patients shared with controls.

For this clonotype: Its antigen is not identified.

Per the germline V gene, CDR1 is SGHTA and CDR2 is FQGNSA. Between the trimmed V and J ends, which lost 6 bases and 13 bases, there was a span of 28 bases. This CDR3 spans 16 amino acids. It was patients with CD8+CD57+ cell expansion by flow cytometry who were chosen for sequencing. With no exception, the patients had severe acquired aplastic anemia. Template material for TCR beta VDJ and CDR3 profiling consisted of genomic DNA. TCRdb used MiXCR to reprocess the reads, holding one entry per CDR3 protein. The data contain fewer than 300,000 distinct CDR3 sequences, 65% to 90% of them singletons. The source is a human donor with aplastic anemia. This chain joins TRBV7-2 and TRBJ2-1; possibly TRBD1 or TRBD2 for D (6 bases each). Sample: sorted CD4+, CD8+, or CD8+CD57+ T cells (not recorded which) from PBMCs. DNA of the CDR3: TGTGCCAGCAGTCCAGGGGCCGGAGGGGGTCACACCATACAGTTCTTC. Translating gives CASSPGAGGGHTIQFF.